This TCR beta chain derives from a study of T cell responses to AZD1222 COVID-19 vaccine. General observations from the study: Spike was spanned by vaccine-associated CD4 TCRs, with dominance at 160-218 and 743-854.

Trimming took off 0 bases at V and 2 bases at J, with 13 bases between the two ends. This CDR3 has 16 amino acids. Germline CDR1 is SGHTA and CDR2 is FQGNSA. Sequencing used immunoSEQ multiplex PCR; TCRdb keeps in-frame clones, though not all of them. This sample has about 100,000 clones, with around 90% found just once. Remarks on this clone: Its specificity is unknown.

Source: peripheral blood, taken on day 0 of AZD1222 vaccination. This TCR came from an adult in good health. The V and J genes are TRBV7-2 and TRBJ1-1; D gene ambiguous. CDR3 sequence reads: CASSLAPQAGNTEAFF. The CDR3 nucleotides are TGTGCCAGCAGCTTAGCCCCCCAGGCGGGTAACACTGAAGCTTTCTTT. Full variable domain (missing parts from reference TRBV7-2 and TRBJ1-1): GAGVSQSPSNKVTEKGKDVELRCDPISGHTALYWYRQSLGQGLEFLIYFQGNSAPDKSGLPSDRFSAERTGGSVSTLTIQRTQQEDSAVYLCASSLAPQAGNTEAFFGQGTRLTVV.